This T cell receptor beta chain is from a study of T cell responses to AZD1222 COVID-19 vaccine. Some clones are missing from TCRdb's copy, which holds only in-frame ones; the method was immunoSEQ multiplex PCR. The table lists roughly 100,000 clones, around 86% of them singletons. Trimming left V 6 bases short and J 3 bases short, with 12 bases between. The V gene's germline CDR1 is MNHEY and CDR2 SVGAGI. The CDR3 has 13 residues. Study results and caveats: Donors were largely white British and mainly female; clonal diversity was possibly underestimated. Distributed over spike, vaccine-associated CD4 TCRs predominated at 160-218 and 743-854. It was only a handful of AZD1222 recipients who were seropositive at baseline. Unmutated regions of variants are reportedly targeted by nearly half of spike-specific TCRs.

As for this clone: Its antigen is as yet unknown.

The gene calls are TRBV6-5 and TRBJ2-7; D is undetermined. The sequencing here drew on peripheral blood, taken 28 days after the second dose of the MenACWY control vaccine. The TCR comes from an adult who received the MenACWY meningococcal vaccine as a control. CDR3: CASSLERHYEQYF. Written as DNA, the CDR3 is TGTGCCAGCAGCCTTGAAAGACACTACGAGCAGTACTTC.